Below are 8 T cell receptor beta chains sequenced from a single sample in a study of identical twins (dated by TCRdb to 2015 to 2016). The method was 5' RACE. This sample was sequenced with an Illumina HiSeq 2000. TCRdb passed the public sequencing reads through fastp at Q25 and MiXCR, retaining productive beta sequences. A single entry per CDR3 protein holds the most common genes and DNA from its merged rows. Counted in this sample were 520,000 or so distinct CDR3 sequences; approximately 22% of them appeared once. 0.91% of the sample lies in the top ten. These data were also filed under a second study, of T cells expressing NK-cell markers.

Sequencing was carried out using CD4+ T cells sorted from blood. These receptors all come from a woman aged 18 to 35 in good health.

This clonotype turned up a few times. This chain links TRBV5-6 with TRBJ2-1; 8 nucleotides align to TRBD1. Trimming at V came to 4 bases and at J to 7 bases, leaving 1 base not matched to a gene. This CDR3 has 12 amino acids. Germline assignment: CDR1 SGHDT and CDR2 YYEEEE. CDR3 in DNA: TGTGCCAGCAGCCGGGACAGGAATGAGCAGTTCTTC. Translating gives CASSRDRNEQFF.

This clonotype was picked up a small number of times. The gene calls are TRBV12-5 and TRBJ2-3; 8 positions match TRBD2. The germline CDR1 and CDR2 sequences are LGHNT and FRNRAP. The CDR3 totals 15 residues. The ends lost 3 bases at V and 4 bases at J; junction bases unmatched: 6. CDR3 nucleotide sequence: TGTGCTAGTGGTTTCCCCCACGGGGGGGCAGATACGCAGTATTTT. Residues: CASGFPHGGADTQYF.

The J gene is TRBJ1-5, the V gene TRBV3-1, with D tentatively TRBD1 (6 bases). Germline V gene lookup returns CDR1 LGHDT and CDR2 YNNKEL (reference sequence). The V end lost 1 base, the J end lost 7 bases, and 8 bases lay between the germline ends. The CDR3 has 13 amino acids. CDR3 loop: CASSQGGLQPQHF. The CDR3 region has the DNA TGTGCCAGCAGCCAAGGGGGGCTCCAGCCCCAGCATTTT.

V usage is TRBV5-1 and J usage is TRBJ2-7; the match to TRBD2 covers 7 bases. The J segment lost 1 base and the V segment lost 1 base, leaving 11 bases of the junction unmatched. The CDR3 length is 17 residues. Germline V CDR1 and CDR2: SGHRS, YFSETQ. CDR3 nucleotides: TGCGCCAGCAGCTTGCATCCGGGACTAAGTGGTTCCTACGAGCAGTACTTC. It codes for CASSLHPGLSGSYEQYF.

The chain employs TRBV6-2 or TRBV6-3 and TRBJ2-7; D is ambiguous. Germline V lookup: CDR1 MNHEY, CDR2 SVGEGT. V lost 0 bases, J lost 4 bases, and 7 bases lay in between. The CDR3 is 13 amino acids. The CDR3 nucleotides read TGTGCCAGCAGTTACTCGAGAACGTACGAGCAGTACTTC. Encoded protein: CASSYSRTYEQYF.

This clonotype was seen a few times. J is TRBJ2-7 and V is TRBV7-9, with D perhaps TRBD2 (5 bases). V lost 1 base to trimming and J lost 7 bases, with 8 bases between them. CDR3 length: 12 amino acids. Germline CDR1 is SEHNR and CDR2 is FQNEAQ (reference sequence). The CDR3 DNA reads as TGTGCCAGCAGCTTAGTCACGGGGGAGCAGTACTTC. It encodes CASSLVTGEQYF.

This clonotype was detected a few times. V and J are TRBV6-6 and TRBJ1-2; D unresolved. Trimming removed 6 bases from V and 7 bases from J, with 15 bases in between. Per germline, CDR1 MNHNY and CDR2 SVGAGI (reference sequence). This CDR3 spans 13 amino acids. CDR3 protein: CASSRGPGFGYTF. CDR3 coding DNA: TGTGCCAGCAGCCGAGGGCCTGGGTTTGGCTACACCTTC.

The chain couples TRBV7-9 to TRBJ1-1, with 8 bases lining up with TRBD1. After removal of 1 base from V and 2 bases from J, the junction contained 6 bases not matched to a gene. The CDR3 is made up of 16 amino acids. Germline V gene data show CDR1 as SEHNR and CDR2 as FQNEAQ (reference sequence). The CDR3 DNA reads as TGTGCCAGCAGCTTAGGCGCAGGGGGCTATAACACTGAAGCTTTCTTT. It specifies CASSLGAGGYNTEAFF.